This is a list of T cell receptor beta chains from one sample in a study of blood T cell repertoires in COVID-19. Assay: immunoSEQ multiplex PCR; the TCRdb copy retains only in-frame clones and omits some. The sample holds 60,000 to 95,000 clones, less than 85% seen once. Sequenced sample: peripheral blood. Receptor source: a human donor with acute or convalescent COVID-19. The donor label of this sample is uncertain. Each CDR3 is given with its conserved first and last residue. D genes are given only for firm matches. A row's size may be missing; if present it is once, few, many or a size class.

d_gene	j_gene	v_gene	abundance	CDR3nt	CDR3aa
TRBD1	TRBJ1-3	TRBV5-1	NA	TGCGCCAGCAGCTTCGACAGGGGTGGCGACACCATATATTTT	CASSFDRGGDTIYF
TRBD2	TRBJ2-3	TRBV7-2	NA	TGTGCCAGCAGCTTAGAGCGGGAAGATACGCAGTATTTT	CASSLEREDTQYF
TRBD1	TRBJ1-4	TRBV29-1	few	TGCAGCGTCGCCTTTGGACGGACAGGGGTGGGGGAAAAACTGTTTTTT	CSVAFGRTGVGEKLFF
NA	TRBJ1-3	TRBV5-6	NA	TGTGCCAGCAGCTTCTCCAGCTCTGGAAACACCATATATTTT	CASSFSSSGNTIYF
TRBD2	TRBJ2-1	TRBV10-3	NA	TGTGCCATCAGTAACACCGGGACTAGTCCCAATGAGCAGTTCTTC	CAISNTGTSPNEQFF
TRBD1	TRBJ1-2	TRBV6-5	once	TGTGCCAGCACTCAAAGGAGCTCTACAGGGGGTGGCTACACCTTC	CASTQRSSTGGGYTF
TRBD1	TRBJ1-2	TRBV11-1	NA	TGTGCCAGCAGTTCGACAGGGATCCATGGCTACACCTTC	CASSSTGIHGYTF
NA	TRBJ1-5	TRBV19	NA	TGTGCCAGTAGTATAGGATTTAGGGACAACTTTTCCAATCAGCCCCAGCATTTT	CASSIGFRDNFSNQPQHF
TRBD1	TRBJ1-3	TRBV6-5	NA	TGTGCCAGCAGTTACGGACAGGGTGATGGAAACACCATATATTTT	CASSYGQGDGNTIYF
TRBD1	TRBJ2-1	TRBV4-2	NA	TGTGCCAGCAGCCAAGATCTGGGGACAGGGCATGATGAGCAGTTCTTC	CASSQDLGTGHDEQFF
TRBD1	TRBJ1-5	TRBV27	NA	TGTGCCACCTCACAGGGGTTCGGGCATTTT	CATSQGFGHF
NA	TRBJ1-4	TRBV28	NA	TGTGCCAGCAGACCGGGAGGGCCAAATGAAAAACTGTTTTTT	CASRPGGPNEKLFF
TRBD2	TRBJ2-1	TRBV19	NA	TGTGCCAGTAGTAGGGGGTTTGGGCGGGAGAAGGGTGAGCAGTTCTTC	CASSRGFGREKGEQFF
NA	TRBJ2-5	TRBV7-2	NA	TGTGCCAGCAGCTTAGGATCAGACATCCAAGAGACCCAGTACTTC	CASSLGSDIQETQYF
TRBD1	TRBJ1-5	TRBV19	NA	TGTGCCAGTATTTCGGACAGGGGGGTCAGTCAGCCCCAGCATTTT	CASISDRGVSQPQHF
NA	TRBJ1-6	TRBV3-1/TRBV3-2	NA	TGTGCCAGCAGCCAAGCGAAGGCAGGTAATTCACCCCTCCACTTT	CASSQAKAGNSPLHF
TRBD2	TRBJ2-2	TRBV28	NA	TGTGCCAGCAGGAGTAGCGGGGCCGTGAAGGAGCTGTTTTTT	CASRSSGAVKELFF
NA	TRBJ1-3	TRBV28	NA	TGTCCGAGGACAGAACCTGGAAACACCATATATTTT	CPRTEPGNTIYF
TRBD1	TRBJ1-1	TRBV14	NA	TGTGCCAGCAGCCAATTGACAGGGGTCCCGAACACTGAAGCTTTCTTT	CASSQLTGVPNTEAFF
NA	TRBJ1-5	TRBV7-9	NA	TGTGCCAGCAGCTTAGGCCAGCAGCCCCAGCATTTT	CASSLGQQPQHF
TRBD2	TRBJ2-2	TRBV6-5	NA	TGTGCCAGCAGGACTAGCGAGCACACCGGGGAGCTGTTTTTT	CASRTSEHTGELFF
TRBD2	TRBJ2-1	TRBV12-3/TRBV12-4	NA	TGTGCCAGCAGTTTACTTGGGGGGGTTGAGCAGTTCTTC	CASSLLGGVEQFF
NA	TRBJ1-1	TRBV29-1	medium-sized	TGCAGCGTTGAAGAGGGGGCGACCACTGAAGCTTTCTTT	CSVEEGATTEAFF
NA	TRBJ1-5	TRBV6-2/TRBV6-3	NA	TGTGCCAGCAGTTACCGCAAACGGGGAGAGCAGCCCCAGCATTTT	CASSYRKRGEQPQHF
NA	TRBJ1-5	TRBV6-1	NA	TGTGCCAGCACCGAGGACAGACGGTATCAGCCCCAGCATTTT	CASTEDRRYQPQHF
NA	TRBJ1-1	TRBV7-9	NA	TGTGCCAGCAGCCCGACGGGGAACACTGAAGCTTTCTTT	CASSPTGNTEAFF
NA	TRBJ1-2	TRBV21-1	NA	TGTGCCAGCAGAAGTACCCAGGGGAGTTCGGCTAACTATGGCTACACCTTC	CASRSTQGSSANYGYTF
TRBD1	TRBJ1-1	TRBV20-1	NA	TGCAGTGCTAGTTTCCAGGGGGTAGGAAACACTGAAGCTTTCTTT	CSASFQGVGNTEAFF
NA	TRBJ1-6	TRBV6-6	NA	TGTGCCAGCAGTTACTACAGGGAAAACACCCTCCACTTT	CASSYYRENTLHF
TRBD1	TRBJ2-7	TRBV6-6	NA	TGTGCCAGCAGGTACACAGGGGGCGCGTACTACGAGCAGTACTTC	CASRYTGGAYYEQYF